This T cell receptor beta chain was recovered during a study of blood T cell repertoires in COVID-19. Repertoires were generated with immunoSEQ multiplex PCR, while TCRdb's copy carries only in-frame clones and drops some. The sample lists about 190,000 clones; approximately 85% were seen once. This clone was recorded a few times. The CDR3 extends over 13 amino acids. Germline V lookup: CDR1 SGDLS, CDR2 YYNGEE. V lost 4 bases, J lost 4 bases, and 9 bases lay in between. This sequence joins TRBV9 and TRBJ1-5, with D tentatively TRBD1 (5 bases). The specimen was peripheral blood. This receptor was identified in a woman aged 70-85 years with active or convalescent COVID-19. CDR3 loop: CASSLTENQPQHF. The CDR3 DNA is TGTGCCAGCAGCTTGACAGAGAATCAGCCCCAGCATTTT.